The TCR beta chain described here comes from a study of blood T cell repertoires in COVID-19. Whole-study context: T cells, B-cell-depleted T cells, or PBMCs provided the cDNA or gDNA that served as material.

This CDR3 comprises 15 residues. Germline lookup yields CDR1 SGHKS and CDR2 YYEKEE (reference sequence). Trimming pared 4 bases from V and 3 bases from J, leaving 14 bases between. The protocol was immunoSEQ multiplex PCR, while the TCRdb copy is restricted to in-frame clones and leaves out a portion. The sample has about 69,000 clones; approximately 75% are singletons. The sequence derives from a human donor in a cohort sampled during active COVID-19. Sample: peripheral blood. This chain joins TRBV5-5 and TRBJ1-5; a possible D gene is TRBD1 (6 bases). CDR3 DNA: TGTGCCAGCAGCCTCGATACAGGGACCAATCAGCCCCAGCATTTT. Encoded protein: CASSLDTGTNQPQHF.